These T cell receptor beta chains were read from a single sample in a study of CD8 T cells in ankylosing spondylitis. TCRdb re-analysed the 5' RACE reads in MiXCR, keeping a single row per CDR3 protein. The data contain fewer than 250,000 distinct CDR3 sequences, around 20% of them seen just once; the ten biggest clones take up 40% to 50%. The sequencing input was blood, either unsorted or a sorted T cell fraction (not recorded which). The receptor source for this set is a male donor with ankylosing spondylitis. The CDR3 runs from the conserved cysteine through the conserved F or W. Each record gives: clone size, V gene, J gene, D gene, CDR3 DNA, CDR3 protein. A D gene is named only where the DNA matches it firmly. Only some rows state a clone size, as once, few, many or a class for expanded clones.

>.|TRBV2|TRBJ1-1|.
TGTGCCAGCATACGAGGGAACACTGAAGCTTTCTTT
CASIRGNTEAFF
>medium-sized|TRBV4-3|TRBJ2-7|.
TGCGCCAGCAGCCAGGTAGTGGGCGCGGAAGAGCAGTACTTC
CASSQVVGAEEQYF
>.|TRBV6-1|TRBJ2-7|TRBD2
TGTGCCAGCAGTAAAAGCGGGGGGAGCTACGAGCAGTACTTC
CASSKSGGSYEQYF
>many|TRBV20-1|TRBJ2-7|.
TGCAGTGCACTCCTCGTGGGGGAGCAGTACTTC
CSALLVGEQYF
>.|TRBV6-1|TRBJ2-1|.
TGTGCCAGCTCGGAGTCCGGGGACCCACTCGAGCAGTTCTTC
CASSESGDPLEQFF
>.|TRBV5-6|TRBJ2-2|.
TGTGCCAGCAGCTTGCTGGCGGGTTACACCGGGGAGCTGTTTTTT
CASSLLAGYTGELFF
>few|TRBV4-1|TRBJ2-7|.
TGCGCCAGCAGCCAAGCTCGTGGTGGCAGGGAGTACGAGCAGTACTTC
CASSQARGGREYEQYF
>.|TRBV2|TRBJ1-2|.
TGTGCCCCGAAAACCACCTATGGCTACACCTTC
CAPKTTYGYTF
>.|TRBV5-6|TRBJ1-3|TRBD1
TGTGCCAGCACACTTTCAACAGGGGAAAACACCATATATTTT
CASTLSTGENTIYF
>many|TRBV12-3/TRBV12-4|TRBJ2-7|TRBD1
TGTGCCAGCAGCGGTAACAGGGGGCTGGGGTACGAGCAGTACTTC
CASSGNRGLGYEQYF
>.|TRBV30|TRBJ1-1|TRBD1
TGTGCCTGGAGTGTAGGACAGGGTTTTGAAGCTTTCTTT
CAWSVGQGFEAFF
>.|TRBV4-1|TRBJ1-6|.
TGCGCCAGCAGCCAAGGGGAATATAATTCACCCCTCCACTTT
CASSQGEYNSPLHF
>few|TRBV12-3/TRBV12-4|TRBJ1-5|.
TGTGCCAGCAGTTTCAGGGATCCCAATCAGCCCCAGCATTTT
CASSFRDPNQPQHF
>.|TRBV20-1|TRBJ1-5|.
TGCAGTGCTCCCAGGGGTAGCAATCAGCCCCAGCATTTT
CSAPRGSNQPQHF
>few|TRBV27|TRBJ2-7|TRBD2
TGTGCCAGCAGTTGGGAGGGCAGCCGCTACGAGCAGTACTTC
CASSWEGSRYEQYF
>many|TRBV12-3/TRBV12-4|TRBJ2-7|TRBD2
TGTGCCAGCAGTTCTCCGGGGGGGTCCTACGAGCAGTACTTC
CASSSPGGSYEQYF
>.|TRBV20-1|TRBJ2-1|.
TGCAGTGCTAGAGACTCTCTAGCGAGCTCCTACAATGAGCAGTTCTTC
CSARDSLASSYNEQFF
>few|TRBV4-1|TRBJ1-6|.
TGCGCCAGCAGCCAAGATTGGGGGTCAAGGGACCCCCCACCCCTCCACTTT
CASSQDWGSRDPPPLHF
>.|TRBV30|TRBJ1-1|.
TGTGCCTGGAGTGTCATGGACCCGGACGGTGAAGCTTTCTTT
CAWSVMDPDGEAFF
>.|TRBV11-2|TRBJ1-1|.
TGTGCCAGCAGCTTAGATCAGGTTTGGGGGAGCGACACTGAAGCTTTCTTT
CASSLDQVWGSDTEAFF
>few|TRBV6-2/TRBV6-3|TRBJ2-4|TRBD2
TGTGCCAGCAGAGGGACTAGCAACATTCAGTACTTC
CASRGTSNIQYF
>few|TRBV7-9|TRBJ2-5|.
TGTGCCAGCAGCGCCTTGGACACCAACCAAGAGACCCAGTACTTC
CASSALDTNQETQYF
>.|TRBV27|TRBJ2-3|.
TGTGCCAGCAGTTTGGGATCCCCTGGGACAGATACGCAGTATTTT
CASSLGSPGTDTQYF
>.|TRBV4-1|TRBJ2-1|.
TGCGCCAGCAGCCAAGGGATCAATGAGCAGTTCTTC
CASSQGINEQFF
>few|TRBV6-2/TRBV6-3|TRBJ2-2|.
TGTGCCAGCAGTTATGATCGGTCGGAGGTTCCCGGGGAGCTGTTTTTT
CASSYDRSEVPGELFF
>few|TRBV7-6|TRBJ2-3|TRBD2
TGTGCCAGCAGCCTCATAGCGGGAGCAGATACGCAGTATTTT
CASSLIAGADTQYF
>.|TRBV15|TRBJ1-6|TRBD1
TGTGCCACCAGCACCCGACAGGGCTCAACTTCACCCCTCCACTTT
CATSTRQGSTSPLHF
>.|TRBV9|TRBJ2-3|.
TGTGCCAGCAGCCACGGCGGGAAAGATACGCAGTATTTT
CASSHGGKDTQYF
>few|TRBV19|TRBJ2-5|.
TGTGCCAGTAGTATAGGACTGGGCCCCCGGAGGGAAGAGACCCAGTACTTC
CASSIGLGPRREETQYF
>few|TRBV2|TRBJ1-1|.
TGTGCCAGCAGTGAAGTGGGCAGGGCCGGGAACACTGAAGCTTTCTTT
CASSEVGRAGNTEAFF
>many|TRBV6-2/TRBV6-3|TRBJ2-1|.
TGTGCCAGCAGTTATCTAAGCGGTCCCTACAATGAGCAGTTCTTC
CASSYLSGPYNEQFF
>.|TRBV27|TRBJ2-1|TRBD2
TGTGCCAGCGGGAATATACTAGCGGGGTTCAATGAGCAGTTCTTC
CASGNILAGFNEQFF
>.|TRBV28|TRBJ2-1|TRBD2
TGTGCCAGCAGCAAACTAGCGGGAGACACCTACAATGAGCAGTTCTTC
CASSKLAGDTYNEQFF
>few|TRBV20-1|TRBJ2-3|TRBD1
TGCAGTGCTCCCGGGACAGGGAGCACAGATACGCAGTATTTT
CSAPGTGSTDTQYF
>few|TRBV9|TRBJ1-1|.
TGTGCCAGCAGCGCCAATGGGAGGGGGAACACTGAAGCTTTCTTT
CASSANGRGNTEAFF
>few|TRBV5-1|TRBJ2-7|.
TGCGCCAGCAGCTTAACGGCAGGGGGAGGCTACGAGCAGTACTTC
CASSLTAGGGYEQYF
>.|TRBV6-2/TRBV6-3|TRBJ2-2|TRBD2
TGTGCCAGCAGTCTTAGCGGGAGGGCTAACACCGGGGAGCTGTTTTTT
CASSLSGRANTGELFF
>few|TRBV3-1|TRBJ2-1|.
TGTGCCAGCAGCCAAGAGCCTCTTTCGGGGGTCCGGTCCTACAATGAGCAGTTCTTC
CASSQEPLSGVRSYNEQFF
>.|TRBV30|TRBJ2-3|TRBD1
TGTGCCTGGTTAGGACAGGGGGAAGCAGATACGCAGTATTTT
CAWLGQGEADTQYF
>.|TRBV4-3|TRBJ1-2|.
TGCGCCAGCAGCCAATACACCCCGGCGGAGGACCCGGACTATGGCTACACCTTC
CASSQYTPAEDPDYGYTF
>few|TRBV28|TRBJ1-5|.
TGTGCCAGCAGTTTCGGGACGGGGGTGGTTCAGCCCCAGCATTTT
CASSFGTGVVQPQHF
>.|TRBV11-2|TRBJ2-3|TRBD2
TGTGCCAGCAGCTTAGGTCGCCTAGCGGGGGAGGAACCCACAGATACGCAGTATTTT
CASSLGRLAGEEPTDTQYF
>few|TRBV29-1|TRBJ2-7|.
TGCAGCGTTGAAGATGAACGCAGGGGCGGAGAGCAGTACTTC
CSVEDERRGGEQYF
>.|TRBV5-1|TRBJ1-2|.
TGCGCCAGCGGGAGTATCGCCGGGAGAGACTATGGCTACACCTTC
CASGSIAGRDYGYTF
>.|TRBV4-2|TRBJ2-2|TRBD2
TGTGCCAGCAGCCAAGATGAGGCGGGAGAGACCGGGGAGCTGTTTTTT
CASSQDEAGETGELFF